The clone carrying this T cell receptor (beta chain) was seen at least ten times. Antigen specificity is unknown. This entry is derived from a study of T cell repertoires in cytomegalovirus infection. Whole-study findings and limits: Using cumulative public TCR beta family frequency, the authors identified those who carried CMV together with the relevant HLA.

TCRdb reprocessed the reads via MiXCR and lists one record per CDR3 protein. The sample holds about 490,000 distinct CDR3 sequences; about 11% are singletons and the top ten take more than 8.5%. CDR1 and CDR2 from the germline V gene are ENHRY and SYGVKD. CDR3 length: 14 amino acids. V was pared by 6 bases and J by 4 bases, with 6 bases of the junction left unmatched. The chain is built from TRBV10-3 and TRBJ1-5; 7 nucleotides match TRBD1. Specimen: PBMCs. The source of this sequence is a human donor in good health (CMV status not recorded). Some clones in this sample may be carry-over from other donors' samples. This CDR3 is CAIRGDRDNQPQHF. In nucleotides, the CDR3 is TGTGCCATCAGGGGAGACAGGGATAATCAGCCCCAGCATTTT.